The next 9 T cell receptor beta chains were all read from a single sample in a study of CD8 T cells in ankylosing spondylitis. From the 5' RACE reads, TCRdb called clonotypes with MiXCR, one entry per CDR3 protein. The sample lists hundreds of thousands of distinct CDR3 sequences; roughly 24% were seen once. The sequenced material came from blood, either unsorted or a sorted T cell fraction (not recorded which). The origin of the receptors is a male donor with ankylosing spondylitis or in good health (not recorded which).

This chain connects TRBV6-5 to TRBJ1-2; no definite D call. The germline CDR1 and CDR2 sequences are MNHEY and SVGAGI. This CDR3 comprises 11 residues. The V end was cut by 1 base, the J end by 7 bases, with 4 bases between. The CDR3 DNA follows: TGTGCCAGCAGTTACTTGGGTGGCTACACCTTC. Amino acid sequence: CASSYLGGYTF.

The chain links TRBV5-1 to TRBJ1-2, with D possibly TRBD1 on 5 matching bases. Trimming left V 0 bases short and J 0 bases short, with 9 bases between. CDR3 length: 15 residues. Germline V gene data show CDR1 as SGHRS and CDR2 as YFSETQ. In DNA form, the CDR3 reads TGCGCCAGCAGCTTGGTTGGGGCAGCTAACTATGGCTACACCTTC. Protein sequence: CASSLVGAANYGYTF.

This clonotype was detected ten times or more. The chain uses TRBV5-1 and TRBJ2-3; 7 bases match TRBD1. V lost 2 bases to trimming and J lost 3 bases; unmatched junction nucleotides: 3. Germline CDR1 is SGHRS and CDR2 is YFSETQ. There are 14 residues in the CDR3. This CDR3 reads CASSFQGETDTQYF. DNA of the CDR3: TGCGCCAGCAGCTTTCAGGGGGAGACAGATACGCAGTATTTT.

This chain joins TRBV12-3 or TRBV12-4 and TRBJ2-2, with 7 bases that match TRBD1. Trimming took 7 bases from V and 9 from J; bases not matched to a gene: 11. CDR3 size: 14 residues. In DNA, the CDR3 is TGTGCCAGCAACCTGAGACAGGGACAGCGGGAGCTGTTTTTT. Protein sequence: CASNLRQGQRELFF.

Ten or more counts support this clonotype. The chain is built from TRBV20-1 and TRBJ2-3, with TRBD2 identical over 7 bases. Germline V CDR1 and CDR2: DFQATT, SNEGSKA (reference sequence). The J segment lost 0 bases and the V segment lost 3 bases, leaving 6 bases of the junction unmatched. The CDR3 has 15 amino acids. The CDR3: CSASAAGLSTDTQYF. The CDR3 DNA reads TGCAGTGCTAGCGCAGCGGGACTCAGCACAGATACGCAGTATTTT.

The genes are TRBV20-1 and TRBJ2-7, with D tentatively TRBD1 (6 bases). This CDR3 has 11 amino acids. Germline loops: CDR1 DFQATT, CDR2 SNEGSKA (reference sequence). V dropped 4 bases and J dropped 3 bases, with 7 bases sitting between them. The CDR3 DNA reads as TGCAGTGCTACAGGGGTCTACGAGCAGTACTTC. The encoded protein is CSATGVYEQYF.

This clonotype was observed a few times. This chain joins TRBV29-1 and TRBJ2-7; D not resolved. This CDR3 comprises 13 residues. Trimming pared 6 bases from V and 1 base from J, leaving 13 bases between. CDR1 and CDR2 from the germline V gene are SQVTM and ANQGSEA. The CDR3 coding sequence is TGCAGCGTCCGGAGTTGGGGATCCTACGAGCAGTACTTC. Its protein is CSVRSWGSYEQYF.

Many counts were recorded for this clonotype. The V gene is TRBV5-1, the J gene TRBJ1-1; D is possibly TRBD1 (5 bases). The V end was cut by 0 bases, the J end by 4 bases, with 7 bases between. The germline gives CDR1 SGHRS, CDR2 YFSETQ. The CDR3 sequence is 13 residues long. The CDR3 DNA reads as TGCGCCAGCAGCTTGGCAGGGTCCACTGAAGCTTTCTTT. It codes for CASSLAGSTEAFF.

This clonotype was counted many times. The J gene is TRBJ2-5, the V gene TRBV12-3 or TRBV12-4; D gene uncertain. This CDR3 is built from 11 residues. Trimming removed 4 bases at V and 9 bases at J, with 9 bases between. The CDR3 loop is CASSSKAAQYF. CDR3 coding DNA: TGTGCCAGCAGTTCTAAGGCCGCCCAGTACTTC.